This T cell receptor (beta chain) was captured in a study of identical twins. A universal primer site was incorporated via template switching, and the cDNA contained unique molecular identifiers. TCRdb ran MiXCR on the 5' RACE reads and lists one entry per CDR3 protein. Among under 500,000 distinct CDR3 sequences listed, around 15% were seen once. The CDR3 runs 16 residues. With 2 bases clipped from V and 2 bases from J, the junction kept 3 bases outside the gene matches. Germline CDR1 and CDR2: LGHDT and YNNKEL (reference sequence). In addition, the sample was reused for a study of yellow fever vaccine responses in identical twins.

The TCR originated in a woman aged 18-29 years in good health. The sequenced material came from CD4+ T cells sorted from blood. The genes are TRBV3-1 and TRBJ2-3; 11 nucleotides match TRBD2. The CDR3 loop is CASSQLSGGATDTQYF. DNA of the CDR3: TGTGCCAGCAGCCAACTTAGCGGGGGGGCCACAGATACGCAGTATTTT.